Given below is one T cell receptor (beta chain) in context. What it binds is not known. The source of the sample is a study of cytomegalovirus exposure and HLA in healthy donors. The V end was cut by 5 bases, the J end by 2 bases, with 16 bases between. CDR3 length equals 14 residues. The germline gives CDR1 GTSNPN, CDR2 SVGIG (reference sequence). PCR was performed using 60 Vbeta and 13 Jbeta primers. Clones were sequenced by immunoSEQ multiplex PCR, and TCRdb holds only the in-frame ones, with some missing. Among some 130,000 clones listed, less than 65% were seen once. Study-wide results and limits: An analysis that came later showed most CMV-associated TCR beta chains appearing HLA-restricted. Across all donors, roughly uniform sequencing depth was an assumption of the presence/absence analyses.

The chain has TRBV30 and TRBJ2-7, with a possible D match to TRBD2 (6 bases). The receptor comes from a man aged 40-49 years in good health and CMV-seropositive. Sequenced sample: PBMCs. CDR3 protein: CAWGSGLKPYEQYF. Written as DNA, the CDR3 is TGTGCCTGGGGATCGGGACTCAAGCCCTACGAGCAGTACTTC.